This T cell receptor (beta chain) was identified in a study of OX40 agonist ivuxolimab in advanced cancers. Assay used: immunoSEQ multiplex PCR; TCRdb lists only in-frame clones, some missing. The repertoire holds around 83,000 clones, with roughly 84% as singletons. Germline lookup yields CDR1 MNHNY and CDR2 SVGAGI (reference sequence). This CDR3 has 14 residues. The ends were cut back, 2 bases at V and 6 bases at J, with 14 bases in the middle. This chain joins TRBV6-6 and TRBJ2-7; no clear D. This TCR came from an adult with an advanced solid tumor such as melanoma, head and neck, liver or kidney cancer. Source: CD4+ or CD8+ T cells sorted from blood, taken in a trial of the OX40 agonist ivuxolimab. CDR3 sequence reads: CASSYRTISGEQYF. The CDR3 region has the DNA TGTGCCAGCAGTTACCGGACCATCTCTGGCGAGCAGTACTTC.